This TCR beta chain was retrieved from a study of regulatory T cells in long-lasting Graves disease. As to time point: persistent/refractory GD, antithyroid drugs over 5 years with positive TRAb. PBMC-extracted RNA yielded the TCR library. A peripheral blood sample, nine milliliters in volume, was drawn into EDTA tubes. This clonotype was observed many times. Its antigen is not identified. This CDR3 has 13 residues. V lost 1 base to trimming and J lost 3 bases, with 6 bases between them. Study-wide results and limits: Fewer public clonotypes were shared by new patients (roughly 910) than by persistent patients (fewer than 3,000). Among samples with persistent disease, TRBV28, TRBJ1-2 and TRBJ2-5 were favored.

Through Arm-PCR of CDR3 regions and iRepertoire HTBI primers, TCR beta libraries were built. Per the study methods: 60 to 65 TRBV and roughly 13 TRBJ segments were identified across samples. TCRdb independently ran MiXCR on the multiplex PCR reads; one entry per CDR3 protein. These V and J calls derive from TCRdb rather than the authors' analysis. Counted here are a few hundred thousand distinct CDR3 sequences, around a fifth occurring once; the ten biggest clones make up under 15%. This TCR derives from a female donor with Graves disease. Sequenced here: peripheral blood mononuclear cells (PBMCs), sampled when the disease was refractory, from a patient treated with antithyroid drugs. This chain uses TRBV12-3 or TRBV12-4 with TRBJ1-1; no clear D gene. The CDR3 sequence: CASSLDSDTEAFF. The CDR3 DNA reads TGTGCCAGCAGTTTAGACAGTGACACTGAAGCTTTCTTT.